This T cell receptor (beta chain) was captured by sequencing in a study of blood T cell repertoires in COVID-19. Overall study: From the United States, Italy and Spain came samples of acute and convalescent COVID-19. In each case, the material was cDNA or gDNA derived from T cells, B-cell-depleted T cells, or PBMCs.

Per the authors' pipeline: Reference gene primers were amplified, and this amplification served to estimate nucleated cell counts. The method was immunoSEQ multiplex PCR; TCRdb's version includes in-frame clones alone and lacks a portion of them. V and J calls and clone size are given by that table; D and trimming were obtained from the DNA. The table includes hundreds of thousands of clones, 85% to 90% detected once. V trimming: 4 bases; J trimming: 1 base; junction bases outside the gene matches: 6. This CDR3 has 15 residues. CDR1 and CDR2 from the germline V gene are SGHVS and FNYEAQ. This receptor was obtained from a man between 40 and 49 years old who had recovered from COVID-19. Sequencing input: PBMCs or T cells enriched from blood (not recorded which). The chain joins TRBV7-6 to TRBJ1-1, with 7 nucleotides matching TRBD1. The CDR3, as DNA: TGTGCCAGCAGCTCAGTGGACAGGACGAACACTGAAGCTTTCTTT. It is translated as CASSSVDRTNTEAFF.